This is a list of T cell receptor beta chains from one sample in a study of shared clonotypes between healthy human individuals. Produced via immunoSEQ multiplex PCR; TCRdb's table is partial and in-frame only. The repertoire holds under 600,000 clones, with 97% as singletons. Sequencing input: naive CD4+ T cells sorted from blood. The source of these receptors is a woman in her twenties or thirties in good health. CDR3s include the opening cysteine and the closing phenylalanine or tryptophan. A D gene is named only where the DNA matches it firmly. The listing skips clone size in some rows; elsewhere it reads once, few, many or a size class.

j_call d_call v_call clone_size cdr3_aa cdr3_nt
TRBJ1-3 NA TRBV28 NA CASSSAEGKTGNTIYF TGTGCCAGCAGTTCGGCCGAGGGAAAGACTGGAAACACCATATATTTT
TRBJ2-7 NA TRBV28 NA CASSSQPAYEQYF TGTGCCAGCAGTTCTCAACCGGCCTACGAGCAGTACTTC
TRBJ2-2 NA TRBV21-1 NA CASSNGPGANNTGELFF TGTGCCAGCAGCAACGGGCCTGGGGCCAATAACACCGGGGAGCTGTTTTTT
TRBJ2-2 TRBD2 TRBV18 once CASSSGRTDTGELFF TGTGCCAGCTCGAGCGGGAGGACCGACACCGGGGAGCTGTTTTTT
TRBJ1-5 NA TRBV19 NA CASRRVGAGGNQPQHF TGTGCCAGTAGACGGGTGGGCGCAGGGGGCAATCAGCCCCAGCATTTT
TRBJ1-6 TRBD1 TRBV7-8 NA CASSSGQVWNSPLHF TGTGCCAGCAGCTCCGGACAGGTTTGGAATTCACCCCTCCACTTT
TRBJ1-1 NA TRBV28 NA CASRPIGAYYNAEAFF TGTGCCAGCAGACCAATTGGGGCGTATTACAACGCTGAAGCTTTCTTT
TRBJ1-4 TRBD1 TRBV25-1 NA CASSVRDRNEKLFF TGTGCCAGCAGTGTCCGGGACAGAAATGAAAAACTGTTTTTT
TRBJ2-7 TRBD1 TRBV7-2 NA CASTQRGTGSYEQYF TGTGCCAGCACCCAGAGGGGGACAGGGTCGTACGAGCAGTACTTC
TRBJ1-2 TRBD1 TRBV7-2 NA CASSYTGQGMDGYTF TGTGCCAGCAGCTACACGGGACAGGGTATGGATGGCTACACCTTC
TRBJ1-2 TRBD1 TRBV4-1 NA CASSQDSRTGGGHGYTF TGCGCCAGCAGCCAAGATTCCCGGACAGGGGGAGGGCATGGCTACACCTTC
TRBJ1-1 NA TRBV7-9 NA CASSQDNPTEAFF TGTGCCAGCAGCCAAGACAATCCCACTGAAGCTTTCTTT
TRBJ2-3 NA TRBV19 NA CASSTPPDTQYF TGTGCCAGTAGTACTCCCCCAGATACGCAGTATTTT
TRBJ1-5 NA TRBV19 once CASSIRGGKPQHF TGTGCCAGTAGTATCAGGGGTGGGAAGCCCCAGCATTTT
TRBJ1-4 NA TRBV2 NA CASTREATNEKLFF TGTGCCAGCACGAGGGAGGCAACTAATGAAAAACTGTTTTTT
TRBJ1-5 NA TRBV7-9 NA CASSLREQPQHF TGTGCCAGCAGCTTAAGGGAGCAGCCCCAGCATTTT
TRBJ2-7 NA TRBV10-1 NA CASSESGDTLYEQYF TGCGCCAGCAGTGAGTCGGGGGACACTCTCTACGAGCAGTACTTC
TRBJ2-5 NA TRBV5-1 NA CASSLALSQGGETQYF TGCGCCAGCAGCTTGGCCTTAAGTCAGGGGGGTGAGACCCAGTACTTC
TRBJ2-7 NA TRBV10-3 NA CAISGDHYEQYF TGTGCCATCAGTGGAGATCACTACGAGCAGTACTTC
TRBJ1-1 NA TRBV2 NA CASSGQLFNTEAFF TGTGCCAGCAGTGGACAGCTCTTCAACACTGAAGCTTTCTTT
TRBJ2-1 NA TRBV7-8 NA CASSASAGGTVYNEQFF TGTGCCAGCAGCGCTAGCGCTGGCGGGACCGTCTACAATGAGCAGTTCTTC
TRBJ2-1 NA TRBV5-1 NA CASSLGAGRVVDEQFF TGCGCCAGCAGCCTTGGGGCGGGGCGCGTTGTGGATGAGCAGTTCTTC
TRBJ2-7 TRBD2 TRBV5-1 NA CASSMTSGSYEQYF TGCGCCAGCAGCATGACTAGCGGATCCTACGAGCAGTACTTC
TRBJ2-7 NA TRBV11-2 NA CASSTPQTYEQYF TGTGCCAGCAGCACCCCCCAAACCTACGAGCAGTACTTC
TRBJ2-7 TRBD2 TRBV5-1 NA CASSFGLAGSEQYF TGCGCCAGCAGCTTTGGTCTAGCGGGAAGTGAGCAGTACTTC
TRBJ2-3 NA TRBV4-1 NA CASSQEGIGMARTDTQYF TGCGCCAGCAGCCAAGAAGGGATAGGGATGGCCCGCACAGATACGCAGTATTTT
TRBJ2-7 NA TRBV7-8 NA CASSSPDRSYEQYF TGTGCCAGCAGCTCCCCTGACAGGTCCTACGAGCAGTACTTC
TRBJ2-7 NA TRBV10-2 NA CASRPDRDYEQYF TGCGCCAGCAGGCCGGACAGAGACTACGAGCAGTACTTC
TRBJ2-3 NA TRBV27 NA CASSLGVGPATDTQYF TGTGCCAGCAGTTTGGGGGTGGGGCCCGCAACAGATACGCAGTATTTT
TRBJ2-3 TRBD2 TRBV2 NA CASSPTGGGQYF TGTGCCAGCAGTCCTACGGGAGGGGGGCAGTATTTT
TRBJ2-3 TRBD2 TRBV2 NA CASRGTSVWDTQYF TGTGCCAGCAGGGGGACTAGCGTCTGGGATACGCAGTATTTT
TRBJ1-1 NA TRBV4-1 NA CASSQDGWSTEAFF TGCGCCAGCAGCCAGGACGGGTGGAGCACTGAAGCTTTCTTT
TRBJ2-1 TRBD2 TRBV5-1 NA CASSGETSKGGNEQFF TGCGCCAGCAGCGGGGAGACTAGCAAGGGAGGTAATGAGCAGTTCTTC
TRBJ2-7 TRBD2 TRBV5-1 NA CASSLARLAGAGHYEQYF TGCGCCAGCAGCTTGGCTCGGCTAGCGGGAGCGGGCCACTACGAGCAGTACTTC
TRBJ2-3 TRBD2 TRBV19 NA CASSVGLAGNTQYF TGTGCCAGTAGTGTCGGACTAGCGGGGAATACGCAGTATTTT
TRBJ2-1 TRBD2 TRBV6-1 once CASSLWPSGSEQFF TGTGCCAGCAGTCTATGGCCTAGCGGGAGTGAGCAGTTCTTC
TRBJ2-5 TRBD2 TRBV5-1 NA CASSRVAGGQETQYF TGCGCCAGCAGTCGGGTAGCGGGAGGCCAAGAGACCCAGTACTTC